The 32 T cell receptor beta chains listed next were all sequenced from one sample in a study of OX40 agonist ivuxolimab in advanced cancers. The library relied on the immunoSEQ multiplex PCR assay. As stored in TCRdb, this immuneACCESS dataset retains in-frame rearrangements with V and J assigned. A fraction of the clones does not appear; measured against another copy, unresolved V genes explain less than half of the discrepancy, and the remainder lacks a known reason. The sample records about 11,000 clones, about three quarters of which are singletons. Clones ranked in the top ten supply 16% of the sample. The sequencing used CD4+ or CD8+ T cells sorted from blood, collected in a trial of the OX40 agonist ivuxolimab. These receptor sequences come from an adult with an advanced solid tumor such as melanoma, head and neck, liver or kidney cancer.

The chain is built from TRBV18 and TRBJ2-6; 9 positions match TRBD1. Per the germline V gene, CDR1 is KGHSH and CDR2 is LQKENI. J lost 7 bases, V lost 3 bases, and 7 bases had no gene match. The CDR3 spans 16 residues. Here the CDR3 reads CASSPDRGARANVLTF. CDR3 DNA sequence: TGTGCCAGCTCACCCGACAGGGGGGCGCGAGCCAACGTCCTGACTTTC. The full variable domain, rest sourced from reference TRBV18 and TRBJ2-6, is NAGVMQNPRHLVRRRGQEARLRCSPMKGHSHVYWYRQLPEEGLKFMVYLQKENIIDESGMPKERFSAEFPKEGPSILRIQQVVRGDSAAYFCASSPDRGARANVLTFGAGSRLTVL.

This clone was picked up a small number of times. This chain connects TRBV6-5 to TRBJ2-4, with TRBD1 identical over 8 bases. Trimming removed 6 bases from V and 6 bases from J; junction bases left unmatched: 4. The CDR3 is 13 amino acids. In germline, CDR1 is MNHEY, CDR2 SVGAGI. CDR3 protein: CASSLDRGNIQYF. CDR3 coding DNA: TGTGCCAGCAGCCTTGACAGGGGAAACATTCAGTACTTC.

The J gene is TRBJ2-7, the V gene TRBV27; 7 bases are a match to TRBD2. Germline assignment: CDR1 MNHEY and CDR2 SMNVEV (reference sequence). This CDR3 has 15 residues. J was trimmed by 3 bases and V by 0 bases; bases with no gene match: 5. CDR3 nucleotides: TGTGCCAGCAGTTTATCTGGGGGGGATATCTACGAGCAGTACTTC. Protein sequence: CASSLSGGDIYEQYF.

The genes are TRBV7-9 and TRBJ1-1; D remains unclear. CDR1 is SEHNR, CDR2 FQNEAQ, per germline (reference sequence). V gave up 5 bases and J gave up 3 bases, with 10 bases separating them. CDR3 length: 13 residues. CDR3 loop: CASSVGVDTEAFF. The DNA of the CDR3 is TGTGCCAGCAGCGTCGGTGTGGACACTGAAGCTTTCTTT.

The rearrangement uses TRBV29-1 and TRBJ2-3; 8 nucleotides match TRBD1. Germline V gene data show CDR1 as SQVTM and CDR2 as ANQGSEA. The V gene end was trimmed by 1 base and the J gene end by 3 bases; junction bases not matched to a gene: 0. The CDR3 runs to 13 residues. Here the CDR3 reads CSVEGTGTDTQYF. CDR3 nucleotides: TGCAGCGTTGAAGGGACAGGGACAGATACGCAGTATTTT.

Within the sample, this clone is medium-sized. The J gene is TRBJ2-4, the V gene TRBV6-1; 11 bases match TRBD1. The trim removed 2 bases at V and 3 bases at J, leaving 6 bases unmatched. The CDR3 runs to 17 residues. Germline V gene data show CDR1 as MNHNS and CDR2 as SASEGT. CDR3 sequence (DNA): TGTGCCAGCAGTGAATCGGGACAGGGGGGCCACAAAAACATTCAGTACTTC. The encoded protein is CASSESGQGGHKNIQYF.

This rearrangement joins TRBV4-1 to TRBJ2-1, with D possibly matching TRBD1 (5 bases). The CDR3 is made up of 17 amino acids. Trimming pared 1 base from V and 7 bases from J, leaving 20 bases between. Germline CDR1 and CDR2: MGHRA and YSYEKL. CDR3 residues: CASSQGLQLGVGNEQFF. CDR3 sequence (DNA): TGCGCCAGCAGCCAAGGGCTACAGCTAGGGGTTGGGAATGAGCAGTTCTTC.

This chain uses TRBV7-2 with TRBJ2-7; D is unresolved. The ends were cut back, 0 bases at V and 3 bases at J, with 3 bases in the middle. Per the germline V gene, CDR1 is SGHTA and CDR2 is FQGNSA. There are 12 residues in the CDR3. CDR3 DNA: TGTGCCAGCAGCTTAGCCGACTACGAGCAGTACTTC. Translation: CASSLADYEQYF.

The chain has TRBV11-3 and TRBJ2-5, with no clear D. This CDR3 comprises 15 residues. Trimming left V 5 bases short and J 2 bases short, with 15 bases between. Germline V CDR1 and CDR2: SGHNT, YENEEA. As DNA, the CDR3 is TGTGCCAGCAGCCGATCGTCTAACTCACAAGAGACCCAGTACTTC. Encoded protein: CASSRSSNSQETQYF.

V is TRBV7-9 and J is TRBJ1-1, with TRBD1 matching over 7 bases. This CDR3 spans 15 amino acids. CDR1 SEHNR and CDR2 FQNEAQ come from the germline V gene (reference sequence). J was trimmed by 2 bases and V by 2 bases; bases with no gene match: 5. The CDR3 reads CASSLYTGANTEAFF. Here the CDR3 DNA reads TGTGCCAGCAGCTTATATACAGGGGCAAACACTGAAGCTTTCTTT.

This clone is medium-sized in the sample. V is TRBV7-8 and J is TRBJ1-5, with a possible D match to TRBD1 (6 bases). The V end lost 5 bases, the J end lost 3 bases, and 11 bases lay between the germline ends. The CDR3 consists of 14 residues. The V gene's germline CDR1 is SGHVS and CDR2 FQNEAQ. CDR3 residues: CASSPGVYNQPQHF. The CDR3 region has the DNA TGTGCCAGCAGCCCAGGGGTCTACAATCAGCCCCAGCATTTT. The full variable domain, with the rest looked up from reference TRBV7-8 and TRBJ1-5, is GAGVSQSPRYKVAKRGQDVALRCDPISGHVSLFWYQQALGQGPEFLTYFQNEAQLDKSGLPSDRFFAERPEGSVSTLKIQRTQQEDSAVYLCASSPGVYNQPQHFGDGTRLSIL.

The CDR3 loop is CASSLDGGKGYEQYF. For the CDR3, the DNA is TGTGCCAGCAGCTTAGATGGGGGGAAAGGGTACGAGCAGTACTTC. V usage is TRBV7-9 and J usage is TRBJ2-7, with TRBD2 as a possible D gene (6 bases). V lost 1 base and J lost 4, with 14 bases in between. CDR3 length: 15 residues. The germline V gene has CDR1 SEHNR and CDR2 FQNEAQ (reference sequence).

This clone was observed a handful of times. The chain's CDR3 is CASSTGLAGTSTDTQYF. The DNA for the CDR3 is TGTGCCAGCAGCACCGGACTAGCGGGCACTAGCACAGATACGCAGTATTTT. This chain uses TRBV7-6 with TRBJ2-3; 11 nucleotides agree with TRBD2. The CDR3 length is 17 residues. Germline loops: CDR1 SGHVS, CDR2 FNYEAQ. Trimming took 5 bases from V and 0 from J; bases not matched to a gene: 7.

The chain has TRBV7-9 and TRBJ2-1; 7 bases map to TRBD1. With 1 base clipped from V and 0 bases from J, the junction kept 3 bases outside the gene matches. The germline V gene has CDR1 SEHNR and CDR2 FQNEAQ (reference sequence). This CDR3 contains 16 residues. CDR3 nucleotides: TGTGCCAGCAGCTTAGAGGGGGCTAGCTCCTACAATGAGCAGTTCTTC. It codes for CASSLEGASSYNEQFF.

In DNA form, the CDR3 reads TGTGCCAGCAGCGTAGGAGGGCTAGGCCCAGAGACCCAGTACTTC. Its protein is CASSVGGLGPETQYF. The chain is built from TRBV9 and TRBJ2-5; D may be TRBD2 (5 bases). This CDR3 region has 15 residues. Germline lookup yields CDR1 SGDLS and CDR2 YYNGEE. With 0 bases removed from V and 4 bases from J, the gap between germline ends came to 13 bases.

V is TRBV30 and J is TRBJ2-5; tentative D call: TRBD1 (5 bases). The CDR3 runs 13 residues. V was pared by 4 bases and J by 0 bases, with 9 bases between. Germline V gene data show CDR1 as GTSNPN and CDR2 as SVGIG (reference sequence). This CDR3 reads CAWIPGYQETQYF. DNA of the CDR3: TGTGCCTGGATACCAGGGTACCAAGAGACCCAGTACTTC.

The chain combines TRBV6-5 with TRBJ2-6, with D possibly matching TRBD1 (5 bases). Germline assignment: CDR1 MNHEY and CDR2 SVGAGI. CDR3 size: 15 residues. Deletions cut 6 bases from V and 4 bases from J, with 13 bases between. The CDR3, as DNA: TGTGCCAGCAGCCCAGACAGTCTAGGGGCCAACGTCCTGACTTTC. Residues: CASSPDSLGANVLTF.

This clone ranks as medium-sized (0.01 to 0.1%). V gene TRBV4-1 combines with J gene TRBJ2-1; 7 positions agree with TRBD2. In germline, CDR1 is MGHRA, CDR2 YSYEKL. J lost 3 bases, V lost 1 base, and 3 bases had no gene match. The CDR3 contains 15 residues. CDR3 in amino acids: CASSQGIAGYNEQFF. The CDR3 DNA reads TGCGCCAGCAGCCAAGGAATAGCGGGCTACAATGAGCAGTTCTTC.

The J gene is TRBJ1-1, the V gene TRBV2; D is uncertain. CDR3 length: 15 amino acids. V shed 1 base and J shed 3 bases, with 12 bases lying between them. Germline V gene sequence: CDR1 SNHLY, CDR2 FYNNEI. CDR3 coding DNA: TGTGCCAGCAGTGAAGGGGTGAATTCGGACACTGAAGCTTTCTTT. Amino acids: CASSEGVNSDTEAFF.

The V call is TRBV5-1, the J call TRBJ1-2, with 8 bases aligning to TRBD1. Germline assignment: CDR1 SGHRS and CDR2 YFSETQ. V was clipped by 4 bases and J by 11 bases; unmatched bases: 4. The CDR3 sequence is 11 residues long. This CDR3 is CASSPGQDYTF. For the CDR3, the DNA is TGCGCCAGCAGCCCGGGACAGGATTACACCTTC. Combining the CDR3 with reference TRBV5-1 and TRBJ1-2 gives the whole variable domain KAGVTQTPRYLIKTRGQQVTLSCSPISGHRSVSWYQQTPGQGLQFLFEYFSETQRNKGNFPGRFSGRQFSNSRSEMNVSTLELGDSALYLCASSPGQDYTFGSGTRLTVV.

The V call is TRBV9, the J call TRBJ1-1; D possibly corresponds to TRBD1 (5 bases). Per germline, CDR1 SGDLS and CDR2 YYNGEE. V shed 4 bases and J shed 4 bases, with 17 bases lying between them. This CDR3 comprises 15 residues. The CDR3 here is CASSTRKDGATEAFF. The CDR3 nucleotides read TGTGCCAGCAGCACCCGGAAGGACGGGGCCACTGAAGCTTTCTTT.

The CDR3 reads CASGFTETSSEQYF. CDR3 DNA: TGTGCTAGTGGTTTCACGGAGACTAGTAGCGAGCAGTACTTC. This chain uses TRBV12-5 with TRBJ2-7, with D perhaps matching TRBD2 (6 bases). CDR1 LGHNT and CDR2 FRNRAP come from the germline V gene. V lost 3 bases, J lost 6 bases, and 15 bases lay in between. The CDR3 is 14 residues long.

The rearrangement uses TRBV4-1 and TRBJ2-1; the match to TRBD1 covers 8 bases. This CDR3 region has 17 residues. In germline, CDR1 is MGHRA, CDR2 YSYEKL. Losses at the gene ends were 3 bases for V and 2 bases for J; bases not matched to a gene: 9. Written as DNA, the CDR3 is TGCGCCAGCAGCCAGGCGTCCACAGGGGGAGCCTACAATGAGCAGTTCTTC. Translating it yields CASSQASTGGAYNEQFF.

The chain combines TRBV9 with TRBJ2-3; 7 bases fit TRBD1. The germline CDR1 and CDR2 sequences are SGDLS and YYNGEE. Germline trimming cut 0 bases from V and 1 base from J; bases unmatched to any gene: 5. The CDR3 is 16 amino acids. The CDR3 here is CASSVEAGGRTDTQYF. The DNA for the CDR3 is TGTGCCAGCAGCGTAGAGGCAGGGGGACGCACAGATACGCAGTATTTT.

The chain has TRBV9 and TRBJ2-7; TRBD2 matches 9 bases. Germline values: CDR1 SGDLS, CDR2 YYNGEE. The CDR3 sequence is 14 residues long. The V gene end was trimmed by 0 bases and the J gene end by 5 bases; junction bases not matched to a gene: 3. DNA of the CDR3: TGTGCCAGCAGCGTAGGATTAGCGGGGGACGAGCAGTACTTC. It yields the protein CASSVGLAGDEQYF.

This clone has just one count. This chain connects TRBV2 to TRBJ2-7; D possibly uses TRBD1 or TRBD2 (5 bases each). The germline V gene has CDR1 SNHLY and CDR2 FYNNEI. The CDR3 runs 16 residues. V lost 2 bases to trimming and J lost 0 bases, with 14 bases between them. The CDR3 coding sequence is TGTGCCAGCAGTGAAAGTCGGGGACCACTCTCCTACGAGCAGTACTTC. It codes for CASSESRGPLSYEQYF.

The chain links TRBV27 to TRBJ1-3; D remains unclear. The V end lost 2 bases, the J end lost 0 bases, and 8 bases lay between the germline ends. This CDR3 is 15 amino acids long. CDR1 MNHEY and CDR2 SMNVEV come from the germline V gene (reference sequence). CDR3 DNA: TGTGCCAGCAGTTTAACAGCCAGCTCTGGAAACACCATATATTTT. Translation gives CASSLTASSGNTIYF.

This clone is categorized as medium-sized. The V gene is TRBV5-4, the J gene TRBJ1-2; weak D call: TRBD1 (5 bases). There are 14 residues in the CDR3. CDR1 SGHNT and CDR2 YYREEE come from the germline V gene (reference sequence). Trimming pared 4 bases from V and 2 bases from J, leaving 12 bases between. The CDR3 loop reads CASSGEGANYGYTF. The CDR3 DNA reads TGTGCCAGCAGCGGGGAAGGGGCCAACTATGGCTACACCTTC.

The CDR3, as DNA: TGTGCCAGCAGTCCTGACTGGACAAATGGCTACACCTTC. Amino acids: CASSPDWTNGYTF. The chain couples TRBV6-5 to TRBJ1-2; possibly TRBD1 for D (5 bases). The germline V and J ends were trimmed by 5 bases and 6 bases, with 13 bases remaining between them. Germline loops: CDR1 MNHEY, CDR2 SVGAGI. This CDR3 has 13 amino acids.

This clone is medium-sized. The V gene is TRBV9, the J gene TRBJ2-3; D is uncertain. CDR1 SGDLS and CDR2 YYNGEE come from the germline V gene. This CDR3 is built from 14 residues. The germline V and J ends were trimmed by 3 bases and 2 bases, with 10 bases remaining between them. CDR3 in DNA: TGTGCCAGCAGCGAACTATACGACACAGATACGCAGTATTTT. Protein: CASSELYDTDTQYF.

The CDR3 loop is CASSETGEMNTEAFF. The CDR3 coding sequence is TGTGCCAGCAGCGAGACAGGAGAAATGAACACTGAAGCTTTCTTT. The chain joins TRBV9 to TRBJ1-1; the D gene is possibly TRBD1 (6 bases). The germline gives CDR1 SGDLS, CDR2 YYNGEE. The CDR3 extends over 15 amino acids. V lost 3 bases and J 0 bases, leaving 12 bases between the germline ends.

For this clone: At one end, the junction sequence differs from germline, possibly due to a read error. The genes are TRBV7-7 and TRBJ2-3, with 12 bases lining up with TRBD2. Germline CDR1 and CDR2: SSHAT and FNYEAQ (reference sequence). This CDR3 spans 15 amino acids. In nucleotides, the CDR3 is TGTGCTAGCAGCCCTAGCGGGGGGGCAGCAGATACGCAGTATTTT. Translation gives CASSPSGGAADTQYF.